Presented here are 25 T cell receptor beta chains from one specimen sequenced in a study of T cells in Graves' hyperthyroidism and ophthalmopathy. RNA transcripts provided the source from which TCR beta CDR3 regions were amplified. The HTBI set primed first-round TCR CDR3 RT-PCR. Each CDR3 protein is one row after TCRdb ran MiXCR on the multiplex PCR reads. The sample shows more than 95,000 distinct CDR3 sequences, roughly 44% of them seen only once. The source material was blood. The receptors come from a man in his forties with Graves' hyperthyroidism.

This clonotype was observed at least ten times. The chain uses TRBV2 and TRBJ2-3; D could derive from TRBD1 or TRBD2 (5 bases each). Germline CDR1 is SNHLY and CDR2 is FYNNEI. V was shortened by 3 bases and J by 9 bases, with 10 bases between the two germline ends. The CDR3 sequence is 12 residues long. The chain's CDR3 is CASSDRGWTQYF. CDR3 nucleotide sequence: TGTGCCAGCAGTGATCGGGGCTGGACGCAGTATTTT. The full variable domain, rest sourced from reference TRBV2 and TRBJ2-3, is EPEVTQTPSHQVTQMGQEVILRCVPISNHLYFYWYRQILGQKVEFLVSFYNNEISEKSEIFDDQFSVERPDGSNFTLKIRSTKLEDSAMYFCASSDRGWTQYFGPGTRLTVL.

Worth noting for this clonotype: One end of the junction fails to match germline, which may point to a read error. The chain joins TRBV29-1 to TRBJ1-5, with D uncertain. The germline V gene has CDR1 SQVTM and CDR2 ANQGSEA. The CDR3 contains 12 residues. The CDR3 here is CSVESDGQPQHF. CDR3 bases: TGCAGCGTTGAGAGTGACGGGCAGCCCCAGCACTTT. Filled out from reference TRBV29-1 and TRBJ1-5, the complete variable domain reads SAVISQKPSRDICQRGTSLTIQCQVDSQVTMMFWYRQQPGQSLTLIATANQGSEATYESGFVIDKFPISRPNLTFSTLTVSNMSPEDSSIYLCSVESDGQPQHFGDGTRLSIL.

This CDR3 reads CSSSGGATDTQYF. The DNA for the CDR3 is TGCAGCTCTAGCGGGGGGGCAACAGATACGCAGTATTTT. V is TRBV29-1 and J is TRBJ2-3, with 12 bases identical to TRBD2. Germline V lookup: CDR1 SQVTM, CDR2 ANQGSEA. This CDR3 comprises 13 residues. Losses at the gene ends were 8 bases for V and 3 bases for J; bases not matched to a gene: 3.

This clonotype was counted ten times or more. The chain is built from TRBV5-1 and TRBJ1-2; 7 nucleotides line up with TRBD1. The CDR3 has 13 residues. V gave up 4 bases and J gave up 4 bases; unmatched junction bases: 4. Germline V gene data show CDR1 as SGHRS and CDR2 as YFSETQ. CDR3 sequence (DNA): TGCGCCAGCAGCCTGACAGGGTCCTATGGCTACACCTTC. It yields the protein CASSLTGSYGYTF.

This rearrangement joins TRBV2 to TRBJ2-3; 9 positions agree with TRBD2. Germline CDR1 reads SNHLY; CDR2 reads FYNNEI. This CDR3 region has 13 residues. The CDR3 here is CASGGGAPDTQYF. The DNA of the CDR3 is TGTGCTAGTGGCGGGGGGGCCCCAGATACGCAGTATTTT. Complete variable domain (other parts from reference TRBV2 and TRBJ2-3): EPEVTQTPSHQVTQMGQEVILRCVPISNHLYFYWYRQILGQKVEFLVSFYNNEISEKSEIFDDQFSVERPDGSNFTLKIRSTKLEDSAMYFCASGGGAPDTQYFGPGTRLTVL.

With regard to this clonotype: Lacking the conserved final phenylalanine or tryptophan, this CDR3 likely reflects a read error. J is TRBJ1-1 and V is TRBV10-3; D gene ambiguous. The CDR3 is 11 residues long. CDR1 and CDR2 from the germline V gene are ENHRY and SYGVKD. The CDR3 sequence is CAISDGTEAFL. CDR3 sequence (DNA): TGTGCCATCAGTGATGGCACTGAGGCTTTCCTT.

The chain links TRBV25-1 to TRBJ2-5, with TRBD2 matching 7 bases. Germline CDR1 is MGHDK and CDR2 is SYGVNS. The CDR3 runs 14 residues. J lost 4 bases, V lost 8 bases, and 10 bases had no gene match. The CDR3 bases are TGTGCCAGCTCCCCCGGACTAGGAGGAGAGACCCAGTACTTC. Its translation: CASSPGLGGETQYF.

This clonotype was seen ten or more times. The gene calls are TRBV6-1 and TRBJ2-7; a possible D gene is TRBD1 (5 bases). V was trimmed by 8 bases and J by 9 bases, leaving 23 bases between them. The length of the CDR3 is 14 residues. The germline CDR1 and CDR2 sequences are MNHNS and SASEGT. The CDR3 loop reads CASQGGRADIVQYF. CDR3 DNA: TGTGCCAGCCAGGGTGGCAGGGCGGATATTGTGCAGTACTTC.

This clonotype came up many times. The chain employs TRBV19 and TRBJ1-2; the D gene is possibly TRBD1 (6 bases). The germline gives CDR1 LNHDA, CDR2 SQIVND (reference sequence). Trimming took 3 bases from V and 4 from J, leaving 15 bases between them. CDR3 length equals 15 residues. The CDR3 region is CASSMTGGVGYGYTF. The CDR3 region has the DNA TGTGCCAGTAGTATGACAGGAGGGGTCGGCTATGGCTACACCTTC. Full variable domain (rest looked up from reference TRBV19 and TRBJ1-2): DGGITQSPKYLFRKEGQNVTLSCEQNLNHDAMYWYRQDPGQGLRLIYYSQIVNDFQKGDIAEGYSVSREKKESFPLTVTSAQKNPTAFYLCASSMTGGVGYGYTFGSGTRLTVV.

There are many counts of this clonotype. The chain recombines TRBV5-1 with TRBJ1-3; 7 nucleotides align to TRBD1. Germline CDR1 reads SGHRS; CDR2 reads YFSETQ. The V and J ends lost 4 bases and 2 bases, in that order; junction bases with no gene match: 6. The CDR3 is 15 residues long. As DNA, the CDR3 is TGCGCCAGCAGCCCGTTTACAGGGGCTGGAAACACCATATATTTT. This sequence encodes CASSPFTGAGNTIYF.

This clonotype was detected many times. V usage is TRBV2 and J usage is TRBJ2-5; D is uncertain. Germline V lookup: CDR1 SNHLY, CDR2 FYNNEI. The CDR3 runs to 13 residues. The V end was cut by 7 bases, the J end by 5 bases, with 14 bases between. The CDR3 sequence is CASIVQQEETQYF. The CDR3 nucleotides are TGTGCCAGCATAGTGCAGCAGGAGGAGACCCAGTACTTC.

This clonotype was counted a single time. The V gene is TRBV7-6, the J gene TRBJ1-6; D is uncertain. The CDR3 contains 13 residues. Germline V gives CDR1 SGHVS, CDR2 FNYEAQ. Trimming removed 3 bases from V and 8 bases from J, with 8 bases in between. CDR3 nucleotides: TGTGCCAGCAGCTTGTCCGGGGATTCACCCCTCCACTTT. Protein: CASSLSGDSPLHF.

This clonotype came up a few times. The rearrangement links TRBV18 to TRBJ2-7, with unresolved D. This CDR3 has 12 amino acids. V was pared by 4 bases and J by 3 bases, with 7 bases between. From germline, CDR1 is KGHSH and CDR2 LQKENI. CDR3 nucleotide sequence: TGTGCCAGCTCACGGAACAGCTACGAGCAGTACTTC. Protein: CASSRNSYEQYF.

This clonotype was seen only once. The chain carries TRBV10-3 and TRBJ2-7, with 7 positions matching TRBD2. The CDR3 extends over 13 amino acids. From germline, CDR1 is ENHRY and CDR2 SYGVKD. V gave up 9 bases and J gave up 0 bases; unmatched junction bases: 5. The CDR3 nucleotides are TGTGCCATTAGCGGGTGGAACTCCTACGAGCAGTACTTC. Amino acid sequence: CAISGWNSYEQYF.

This chain joins TRBV27 and TRBJ1-2, with TRBD1 as a possible D gene (5 bases). CDR1 is MNHEY, CDR2 SMNVEV, per germline (reference sequence). The V end lost 1 base, the J end lost 5 bases, and 11 bases lay between the germline ends. The CDR3 covers 14 residues. The CDR3 coding sequence is TGTGCCAGCAGTTTATTTCCGGACATTTATGGCTACACCTTC. Residues: CASSLFPDIYGYTF.

This clonotype came up a few times. J is TRBJ1-5 and V is TRBV10-3, with 7 nucleotides matching TRBD1. V lost 6 bases to trimming and J lost 0 bases; unmatched junction nucleotides: 8. CDR1 and CDR2 from the germline V gene are ENHRY and SYGVKD. CDR3 length equals 16 residues. CDR3 coding DNA: TGTGCCATCAGGGCGAGACAGGGTTATAGCAATCAGCCCCAGCATTTT. Protein sequence: CAIRARQGYSNQPQHF.

This clonotype was seen repeatedly, ten times or more. The gene calls are TRBV2 and TRBJ2-6, with D possibly being TRBD1 or TRBD2 (6 bases each). Between the trimmed V and J ends, which lost 2 bases and 2 bases, there was a span of 13 bases. The CDR3 loop spans 17 amino acids. Germline V gene data show CDR1 as SNHLY and CDR2 as FYNNEI. The CDR3 region has the DNA TGTGCCAGCAGTGAATTTCTAGGGGGGACTGGGGCCAACGTCCTGACTTTC. Protein: CASSEFLGGTGANVLTF.

The chain carries TRBV29-1 and TRBJ2-7, with TRBD2 matching over 8 bases. CDR3 length: 14 residues. From germline, CDR1 is SQVTM and CDR2 ANQGSEA. Unmatched junction bases numbered 6, after V lost 2 bases and J lost 3 bases. The chain's CDR3 is CSVEPPGTSYEQYF. In nucleotides, the CDR3 is TGCAGCGTTGAACCCCCCGGGACTAGCTACGAGCAGTACTTC.

This clonotype was picked up many times. The chain combines TRBV7-9 with TRBJ2-3; unclear D gene. Looked up from germline, CDR1 is SEHNR and CDR2 is FQNEAQ (reference sequence). The germline V and J ends were trimmed by 5 bases and 0 bases, with 6 bases remaining between them. The CDR3 contains 13 residues. The CDR3 sequence is CASSRYSTDTQYF. The CDR3, as DNA: TGTGCCAGCAGCCGGTACAGCACAGATACGCAGTATTTT.

This clonotype was seen ten or more times. The rearrangement joins TRBV7-2 to TRBJ2-7; the D call may be TRBD1 or TRBD2 (6 bases each). The length of the CDR3 is 17 residues. V was trimmed by 1 base and J by 0 bases, leaving 16 bases between them. Germline V gene lookup returns CDR1 SGHTA and CDR2 FQGNSA. The CDR3 DNA is TGTGCCAGCAGCTTAGTAGGGGGGACGGGCAGCTCCTACGAGCAGTACTTC. It codes for CASSLVGGTGSSYEQYF.

V gene TRBV7-9 combines with J gene TRBJ1-4, with D unresolved. This CDR3 is 15 amino acids long. Germline lookup yields CDR1 SEHNR and CDR2 FQNEAQ (reference sequence). Trimming took off 3 bases at V and 4 bases at J, with 12 bases between the two ends. CDR3 sequence (DNA): TGTGCCAGCAGCTTGGATGGGAACCATAATGAAAAACTGTTTTTT. Translated: CASSLDGNHNEKLFF. Full variable domain (outside the CDR3, taken from reference TRBV7-9 and TRBJ1-4): DTGVSQNPRHKITKRGQNVTFRCDPISEHNRLYWYRQTLGQGPEFLTYFQNEAQLEKSRLLSDRFSAERPKGSFSTLEIQRTEQGDSAMYLCASSLDGNHNEKLFFGSGTQLSVL.

The chain has TRBV24-1 and TRBJ2-3; TRBD1 agrees at 7 bases. V was pared by 4 bases and J by 4 bases, with 4 bases of the junction left unmatched. CDR1 and CDR2 from the germline V gene are KGHDR and SFDVKD. CDR3 length: 14 residues. The CDR3 is CATSEIQGADTQYF. Written as DNA, the CDR3 is TGTGCCACCAGTGAAATCCAGGGGGCAGATACGCAGTATTTT.

A word on this clonotype: This may stem from a read error, because a much larger clone lies one nucleotide away. The J gene is TRBJ2-6, the V gene TRBV7-3; the match to TRBD2 covers 10 bases. The CDR3 length is 17 residues. Germline-derived CDR1 and CDR2 are SGHTA and FQGTGA. V lost 5 bases and J lost 0; bases outside the gene matches: 4. The CDR3 DNA reads TGTGCCAGCAGCCGGGCTAGCGGGGGCTCTGGGGCCAACGTCCTGACTTTC. Its translation is CASSRASGGSGANVLTF.

This clonotype was observed many times. The rearrangement joins TRBV7-9 to TRBJ1-5; no clear D gene. CDR1 and CDR2 (germline): SEHNR, FQNEAQ (reference sequence). There are 12 residues in the CDR3. Trimming stripped 3 bases from V and 12 bases from J, with 12 bases between. DNA of the CDR3: TGTGCCAGCAGCTTTACCGGTTGGGACCAGCATTTT. Translated, it gives CASSFTGWDQHF.

Many counts were recorded for this clonotype. The chain recombines TRBV11-2 with TRBJ2-7; 8 bases match TRBD2. Germline CDR1 reads SGHAT; CDR2 reads FQNNGV. The CDR3 spans 15 residues. The V gene end was trimmed by 4 bases and the J gene end by 3 bases; junction bases not matched to a gene: 8. Written as DNA, the CDR3 is TGTGCCAGCAGCTCCCCGGGGGGGGGGGGCTACGAGCAGTACTTC. It yields the protein CASSSPGGGGYEQYF.